The 5 T cell receptor beta chains given below trace back to one sample, sequenced in a study of blood T cell repertoires in COVID-19. The repertoire was sequenced with immunoSEQ multiplex PCR; TCRdb's copy has only in-frame clones and lacks some. In the table there are about 310,000 clones, around 86% of which are singletons. The sample taken for sequencing was peripheral blood. All receptors derive from a man aged 50-60 years with active or convalescent COVID-19.

The V and J genes are TRBV25-1 and TRBJ1-2, with 7 bases aligning to TRBD1. This CDR3 is 14 amino acids long. V shed 4 bases, J shed 4 bases, and the junction held 6 bases outside the gene matches. Per germline, CDR1 MGHDK and CDR2 SYGVNS. For the CDR3, the DNA is TGTGCCAGCAGTGTCGGGGGACAGTCCTATGGCTACACCTTC. Protein sequence: CASSVGGQSYGYTF.

This clone was observed once. The chain is built from TRBV29-1 and TRBJ1-4; possible D gene TRBD1, 6 bases. CDR1 is SQVTM, CDR2 ANQGSEA, per germline. The CDR3 extends over 13 amino acids. Trimming removed 6 bases from V and 3 bases from J, with 11 bases in between. The CDR3 here is CSVARGANEKLFF. The CDR3 DNA reads TGCAGCGTAGCCAGGGGCGCTAATGAAAAACTGTTTTTT.

The chain couples TRBV7-3 to TRBJ2-3; tentatively, D is TRBD1 (5 bases). CDR1 and CDR2 (germline): SGHTA, FQGTGA. CDR3 length: 13 residues. V was pared by 3 bases and J by 3 bases, with 7 bases between. CDR3 nucleotides: TGTGCCAGCAGCTTTAAGGGGACAGATACGCAGTATTTT. Residues: CASSFKGTDTQYF.

The rearrangement uses TRBV10-3 and TRBJ2-3; 8 bases fit TRBD1. CDR1 and CDR2 from the germline V gene are ENHRY and SYGVKD. J lost 2 bases, V lost 4 bases, and 8 bases had no gene match. The CDR3 covers 16 residues. The CDR3 bases are TGTGCCATCAGTGCCCAAGGACAGGGAGCCACAGATACGCAGTATTTT. Protein product: CAISAQGQGATDTQYF.

V usage is TRBV11-1 and J usage is TRBJ2-5; 14 nucleotides line up with TRBD2. V lost 5 bases, J lost 1 base, and 3 bases stayed unmatched. This CDR3 is 16 amino acids long. CDR1 and CDR2 from the germline V gene are SGHAT and FQDESV (reference sequence). The CDR3 DNA reads as TGTGCCAGCAGCCTGGGACTAGCGGGAGCCCAAGAGACCCAGTACTTC. It specifies CASSLGLAGAQETQYF.